This TCR beta chain was retrieved from a study of Graves' ophthalmopathy and Graves' hyperthyroidism. For the study at large: Ahead of any treatment, peripheral blood was obtained at the initial diagnosis.

This CDR3 comprises 13 residues. Looked up from germline, CDR1 is GTSNPN and CDR2 is SVGIG (reference sequence). V dropped 3 bases and J dropped 3; count of bases not matched to a gene: 4. RNA transcripts yielded amplified TCR beta CDR3 regions. The workflow started with a first-round RT-PCR run with HTBI primers and then moved on to a second-round multiplex PCR. TCRdb independently ran MiXCR on the multiplex PCR reads; one entry per CDR3 protein. Among some 520,000 distinct CDR3 sequences listed, roughly an eighth were seen once. Moderately to severely active ophthalmopathy under 3 months, CAS at least 3, NOSPECS at least 4. Additional autoimmune diseases, uncontrolled infections, pregnancy or lactation disqualified patients. As the starting material, 10 ml of fresh peripheral blood yielded the PBMCs. This clonotype was counted many times.

This chain links TRBV30 with TRBJ1-1; 7 bases line up with TRBD1. Material for sequencing was blood. The receptor's source is a woman in her twenties or thirties with Graves' ophthalmopathy. CDR3 protein: CAWRGTVYTEAFF. CDR3 sequence (DNA): TGTGCCTGGAGGGGGACAGTTTACACTGAAGCTTTCTTT.